This T cell receptor (beta chain) comes out of a study of blood T cell repertoires in COVID-19. About the research overall: Samples came from the United States, Italy and Spain, spanning acute and convalescent COVID-19. Sample material is recorded as cDNA or gDNA derived from T cells, B-cell-depleted T cells, or PBMCs.

The V gene's germline CDR1 is SGDLS and CDR2 YYNGEE. Trimming took off 3 bases at V and 8 bases at J, with 20 bases between the two ends. The CDR3 loop spans 16 amino acids. As processed by the authors: Amplification of reference gene primers provided the estimated nucleated cell counts. Measured with immunoSEQ multiplex PCR; TCRdb has only the in-frame clones, and not every one. Clone size and the V and J calls come from that table; the DNA yielded D and trimming. This table holds around 310,000 clones, around 90% found once. The TCR sequence derives from a middle-aged woman with COVID-19, enrolled during active disease. This chain links TRBV9 with TRBJ1-4; the D is unclear. Sequencing was carried out using peripheral blood. CDR3 sequence reads: CASSGEPGPRWEKLFF. The CDR3 DNA reads as TGTGCCAGCAGCGGAGAACCGGGTCCTAGGTGGGAAAAACTGTTTTTT.